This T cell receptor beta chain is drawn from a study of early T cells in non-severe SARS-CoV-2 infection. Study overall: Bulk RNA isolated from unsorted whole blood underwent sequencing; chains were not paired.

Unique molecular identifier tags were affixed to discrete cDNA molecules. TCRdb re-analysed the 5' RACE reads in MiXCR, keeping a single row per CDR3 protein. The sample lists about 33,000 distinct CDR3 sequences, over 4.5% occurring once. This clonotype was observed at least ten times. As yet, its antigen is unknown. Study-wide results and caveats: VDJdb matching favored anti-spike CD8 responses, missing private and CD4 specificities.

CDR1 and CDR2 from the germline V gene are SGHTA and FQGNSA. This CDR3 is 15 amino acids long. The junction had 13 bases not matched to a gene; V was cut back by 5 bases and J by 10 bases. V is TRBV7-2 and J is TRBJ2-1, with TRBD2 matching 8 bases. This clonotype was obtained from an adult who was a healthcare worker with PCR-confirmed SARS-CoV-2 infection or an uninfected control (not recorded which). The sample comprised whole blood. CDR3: CASSPEGGGFREQFF. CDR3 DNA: TGTGCCAGCAGCCCTGAAGGCGGGGGGTTCCGGGAGCAGTTCTTC.